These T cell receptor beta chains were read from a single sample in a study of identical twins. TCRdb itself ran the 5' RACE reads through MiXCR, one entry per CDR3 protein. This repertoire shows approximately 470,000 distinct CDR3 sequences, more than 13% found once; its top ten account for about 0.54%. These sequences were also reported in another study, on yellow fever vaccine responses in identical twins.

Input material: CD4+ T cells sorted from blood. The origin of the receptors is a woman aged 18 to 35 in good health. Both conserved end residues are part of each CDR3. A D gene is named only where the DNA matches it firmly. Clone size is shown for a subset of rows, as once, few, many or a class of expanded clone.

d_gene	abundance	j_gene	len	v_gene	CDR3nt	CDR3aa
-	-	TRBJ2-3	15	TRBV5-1	TGCGCCAGCAGCCTAGGCGACAGAAACCCAGATACGCAGTATTTT	CASSLGDRNPDTQYF
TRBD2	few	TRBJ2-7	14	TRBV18	TGTGCCAGCTCACCAGCTAGCGGAACCTACGAGCAGTACTTC	CASSPASGTYEQYF
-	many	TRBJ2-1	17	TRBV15	TGTGCCACCAGCAGAGATGCAACTTTTGGCTCCTACAATGAGCAGTTCTTC	CATSRDATFGSYNEQFF
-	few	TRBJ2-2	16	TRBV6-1	TGTGCCAGCAGTCCGCGTTCTGGGGGTCACACCGGGGAGCTGTTTTTT	CASSPRSGGHTGELFF
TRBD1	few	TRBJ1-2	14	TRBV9	TGTGCCAGCACCGGACGGACAGGGTTTTACGGCTACACCTTC	CASTGRTGFYGYTF
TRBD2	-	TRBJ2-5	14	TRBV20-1	TGCAGTGCTACCGGACTAGCGGGAGAAGAGACCCAGTACTTC	CSATGLAGEETQYF
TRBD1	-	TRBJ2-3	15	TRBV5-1	TGCGCCAGCAGCTTGGGCAGGGGGCTGCCAGATACGCAGTATTTT	CASSLGRGLPDTQYF
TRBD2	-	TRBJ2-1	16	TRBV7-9	TGTGCCAGCAGCTTGTCAAGCGGGAGGCTATACAATGAGCAGTTCTTC	CASSLSSGRLYNEQFF
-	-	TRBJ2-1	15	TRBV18	TGTGCCAGCTCACCAACGAGGGGCTCCTACAATGAGCAGTTCTTC	CASSPTRGSYNEQFF
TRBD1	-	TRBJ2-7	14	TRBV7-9	TGTGCCAGCAGCCAGACGGGACAGGGGGCCGGGCAGTACTTC	CASSQTGQGAGQYF
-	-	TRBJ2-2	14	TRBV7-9	TGTGCCAGCGGGACTCCGGGGATCACCGGGGAGCTGTTTTTT	CASGTPGITGELFF
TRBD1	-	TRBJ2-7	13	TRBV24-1	TGTGCCACCAGTGCCTCCGGACAGGTCAGGCAGTACTTC	CATSASGQVRQYF
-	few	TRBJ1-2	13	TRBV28	TGTGCCAGCAGTTTTTCCGGGTACTATGGCTACACCTTC	CASSFSGYYGYTF
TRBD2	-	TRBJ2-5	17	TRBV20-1	TGCAGTGCTAGAGATCAGGGGGGTAGCGGGGGGGCGAAGACCCAGTACTTC	CSARDQGGSGGAKTQYF
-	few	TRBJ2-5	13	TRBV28	TGTGCCAGCAGTCCCCCTCACAGGGAGACCCAGTACTTC	CASSPPHRETQYF
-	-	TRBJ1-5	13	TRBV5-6	TGTGCCAGCAGCTTGTTTGGGAATCAGCCCCAGCATTTT	CASSLFGNQPQHF
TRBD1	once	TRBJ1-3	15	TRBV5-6	TGTGCCAGCAGCTTGACAGGGGTCGCTGGAAACACCATATATTTT	CASSLTGVAGNTIYF
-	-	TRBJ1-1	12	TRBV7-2	TGTGCCAGCAGCTTAAACAGGGTTGAAGCTTTCTTT	CASSLNRVEAFF
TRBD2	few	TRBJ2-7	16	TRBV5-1	TGCGCCAGCAGGTTTCGGACTAGTTTAGGATTTTACGAGCAGTACTTC	CASRFRTSLGFYEQYF
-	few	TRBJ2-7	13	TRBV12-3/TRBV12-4	TGTGCCAGCAGCGCGTCCAGCACCTACGAGCAGTACTTC	CASSASSTYEQYF
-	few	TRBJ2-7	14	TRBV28	TGTGCCAGCCGTTTAACGGGAAGGATCTACGAGCAGTACTTC	CASRLTGRIYEQYF
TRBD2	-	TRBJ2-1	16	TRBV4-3	TGCGCCAGCAGCCAAGGAATGGCGGGAGATTACAATGAGCAGTTCTTC	CASSQGMAGDYNEQFF
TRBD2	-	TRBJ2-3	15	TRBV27	TGTGCCAGCAGACTAGCGGGAGGCCCTATGAATACGCAGTATTTT	CASRLAGGPMNTQYF
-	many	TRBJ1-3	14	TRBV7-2	TGTGCCAGCACCAATTTGGCAGGGCAAAACACCATATATTTT	CASTNLAGQNTIYF
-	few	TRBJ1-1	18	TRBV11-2	TGTGCCAGCAGCTCGGGATTCAAGACAGAGCTTAGGAGGACTGAAGCTTTCTTT	CASSSGFKTELRRTEAFF
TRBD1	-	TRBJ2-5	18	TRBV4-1	TGCGCCAGCAGCCAAGGCCCCGGCCTCGGGACAGGGCTAGAGACCCAGTACTTC	CASSQGPGLGTGLETQYF
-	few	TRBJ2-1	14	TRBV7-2	TGTGCCAGCAGCTTAAGGCCCGGGGCAGGGGATCAGTTCTTC	CASSLRPGAGDQFF
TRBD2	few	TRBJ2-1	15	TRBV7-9	TGTGCCAGCAGCCGACCCGGGACTAGCGTCAATGAGCAGTTCTTC	CASSRPGTSVNEQFF
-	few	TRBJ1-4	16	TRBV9	TGTGCCAGCAGCGTAGATCAGGGGAGGACTAATGAAAAACTGTTTTTT	CASSVDQGRTNEKLFF
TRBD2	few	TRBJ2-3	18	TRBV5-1	TGCGCCAGCAGCTCCGCGGGCCCTACTAGCGGAATCACAGATACGCAGTATTTT	CASSSAGPTSGITDTQYF
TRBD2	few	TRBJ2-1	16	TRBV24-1	TGTGCCACCAGTGATGACTACAGCGGGAACTACAATGAGCAGTTCTTC	CATSDDYSGNYNEQFF